This T cell receptor beta chain was captured in a study of cytomegalovirus exposure and HLA in healthy donors. Points from the study as a whole: Reported performance of the classifier showed diagnosis of cytomegalovirus status with high specificity and sensitivity. Later on, an analysis showed TCR association rates differing by HLA locus, with DRB1 the most and HLA-C the fewest. Reports state that TCR beta sequences accurately predicted most subjects' HLA-A and HLA-B alleles.

PCR employed 60 Vbeta and 13 Jbeta primers. Measured with immunoSEQ multiplex PCR; TCRdb has only the in-frame clones, and not every one. The profile shows about 190,000 clones, about 81% of them singletons. This CDR3 has 17 residues. Trimming cost V 0 bases and J 4 bases; bases outside gene matches: 6. CDR1 and CDR2 from the germline V gene are KGHSH and LQKENI. For this clone: Its target is not known.

This chain links TRBV18 with TRBJ2-1, with TRBD1 identical over 10 bases. The specimen sequenced was PBMCs. The receptor's source is a woman aged 18-29 years in good health and CMV-seropositive. CDR3 nucleotide sequence: TGTGCCAGCTCACCACCAATTGGGACAGGGGATTACAATGAGCAGTTCTTC. Translated: CASSPPIGTGDYNEQFF.